The rows below give T cell receptor beta chains drawn from one sample of a study of cytomegalovirus exposure and HLA in healthy donors. Sequencing used immunoSEQ multiplex PCR; TCRdb keeps in-frame clones, though not all of them. The repertoire holds about 120,000 clones, with about 11% as singletons. Source material: PBMCs. These receptors all come from a woman aged 18-29 years in good health and CMV-seropositive. Both conserved end residues are part of each CDR3. A D gene is named only where the DNA matches it firmly. A clone size is listed for some rows: how often the clone was seen (once, few, many), or a class if it is expanded.

13 NA NA TRBJ1-4 TRBV6-1 CASSDLANEKLFF TGTGCCAGCAGTGACCTAGCAAATGAAAAACTGTTTTTT
13 NA NA TRBJ2-1 TRBV30 CAWTEYAYNEQFF TGTGCCTGGACCGAGTATGCCTACAATGAGCAGTTCTTC
13 TRBD1 NA TRBJ2-7 TRBV6-6 CASSPDRGHEQYF TGTGCCAGCAGCCCGGACAGGGGCCACGAGCAGTACTTC
16 TRBD1 NA TRBJ2-1 TRBV5-8 CASSFLVGQGFNEQFF TGTGCCAGCAGCTTTCTAGTGGGACAGGGGTTTAATGAGCAGTTCTTC
14 TRBD1 few TRBJ1-1 TRBV5-1 CASSLQQGATEAFF TGCGCCAGCAGCTTACAACAGGGGGCCACTGAAGCTTTCTTT
13 NA NA TRBJ1-3 TRBV29-1 CSAREVPGNTIYF TGCAGCGCCAGGGAAGTCCCGGGAAACACCATATATTTT
16 TRBD1 NA TRBJ2-1 TRBV5-1 CASSSVSGQGRDEQFF TGCGCCAGCAGCTCCGTAAGTGGACAGGGGAGGGATGAGCAGTTCTTC
14 NA NA TRBJ2-7 TRBV4-2 CASSDGRGAYEQYF TGTGCCAGCAGCGACGGGAGAGGTGCCTACGAGCAGTACTTC
17 NA few TRBJ1-2 TRBV9 CASSTQEALNSNYGYTF TGTGCCAGCAGCACACAGGAAGCACTAAATTCTAACTATGGCTACACCTTC
15 TRBD2 NA TRBJ2-1 TRBV4-1 CASSQVAGGYDEQFF TGCGCCAGCAGCCAAGTTGCGGGAGGATATGATGAGCAGTTCTTC
14 NA few TRBJ1-2 TRBV4-1 CASSQGPVNYGYTF TGCGCCAGCAGCCAAGGTCCAGTCAACTATGGCTACACCTTC
14 NA few TRBJ2-1 TRBV5-1 CASSSWEAYNEQFF TGCGCCAGCAGCTCTTGGGAGGCTTACAATGAGCAGTTCTTC
14 NA few TRBJ2-1 TRBV6-5 CASQVQGGDNEQFF TGTGCCAGCCAAGTACAGGGGGGGGACAATGAGCAGTTCTTC
14 NA NA TRBJ2-7 TRBV2 CASSEWGGSNEQYF TGTGCCAGCAGTGAGTGGGGGGGCTCGAACGAGCAGTACTTC
17 TRBD2 NA TRBJ2-1 TRBV5-1 CASSAPGLAGGRGEQFF TGCGCCAGCAGCGCACCGGGACTAGCGGGAGGACGGGGTGAGCAGTTCTTC
13 NA few TRBJ1-2 TRBV30 CACQDSGGYGYTF TGTGCCTGTCAAGACTCAGGAGGCTATGGCTACACCTTC
14 NA NA TRBJ1-2 TRBV5-1 CASSPGGSGYGYTF TGCGCCAGCAGCCCGGGGGGCTCGGGCTATGGCTACACCTTC
15 NA few TRBJ2-7 TRBV16 CASSQSGMLSGEQYF TGTGCCAGCAGCCAATCGGGAATGCTATCGGGAGAGCAGTACTTC
16 TRBD1 NA TRBJ2-1 TRBV4-2 CASSQAGLQGYNEQFF TGTGCCAGCAGCCAAGCTGGATTACAGGGGTACAATGAGCAGTTCTTC
15 TRBD2 NA TRBJ2-3 TRBV10-3 CAIGALAGAGDTQYF TGTGCCATAGGGGCATTAGCGGGAGCGGGAGATACGCAGTATTTT
13 NA few TRBJ1-1 TRBV28 CASSAHKNTEAFF TGTGCCAGCAGTGCCCACAAGAACACTGAAGCTTTCTTT
13 NA NA TRBJ1-1 TRBV18 CASSPVQNTEAFF TGTGCCAGCTCACCAGTACAGAACACTGAAGCTTTCTTT
12 NA few TRBJ2-1 TRBV2 CASLLSNNEQFF TGTGCCAGCCTATTAAGCAACAATGAGCAGTTCTTC
14 TRBD1 NA TRBJ1-2 TRBV9 CASSPGQGSYGYTF TGTGCCAGCAGCCCCGGACAGGGATCTTATGGCTACACCTTC
15 NA NA TRBJ1-1 TRBV19 CASSYDSALNTEAFF TGTGCCAGTAGTTACGACAGTGCCTTGAACACTGAAGCTTTCTTT
14 TRBD2 NA TRBJ2-7 TRBV25-1 CASSEREEHYEQYF TGTGCCAGCAGTGAACGGGAGGAACACTACGAGCAGTACTTC
16 TRBD1 NA TRBJ1-2 TRBV18 CASSPETGGAGYGYTF TGTGCCAGCTCACCAGAAACAGGGGGCGCAGGCTATGGCTACACCTTC
15 NA medium-sized TRBJ1-2 TRBV6-6 CASRAPGTAYYGYTF TGTGCCAGCAGAGCTCCGGGAACAGCTTACTATGGCTACACCTTC
15 NA few TRBJ1-1 TRBV25-1 CASSESTAMNTEAFF TGTGCCAGCAGTGAATCGACAGCCATGAACACTGAAGCTTTCTTT
17 TRBD1 NA TRBJ1-3 TRBV19 CASRRAWDSKRRDTIYF TGTGCCAGTAGGAGAGCCTGGGACAGCAAACGCCGGGACACCATATATTTT
13 NA NA TRBJ2-1 TRBV6-6 CASSLGGLDEQFF TGTGCCAGCAGTTTGGGGGGTCTCGATGAGCAGTTCTTC
13 NA few TRBJ2-6 TRBV30 CAWRHSGANVLTF TGTGCCTGGAGACACTCTGGGGCCAACGTCCTGACTTTC
17 TRBD2 NA TRBJ2-7 TRBV5-1 CASSNAGTSGKVLEQYF TGCGCCAGCAGCAACGCCGGGACTAGCGGGAAGGTTCTCGAGCAGTACTTC
16 NA few TRBJ2-6 TRBV7-3 CASSRTTNSGANVLTF TGTGCCAGCAGCCGAACCACTAATTCTGGGGCCAACGTCCTGACTTTC
15 TRBD1 few TRBJ2-7 TRBV18 CASSPNSGQGYEQYF TGTGCCAGCTCACCCAATTCGGGACAGGGCTACGAGCAGTACTTC